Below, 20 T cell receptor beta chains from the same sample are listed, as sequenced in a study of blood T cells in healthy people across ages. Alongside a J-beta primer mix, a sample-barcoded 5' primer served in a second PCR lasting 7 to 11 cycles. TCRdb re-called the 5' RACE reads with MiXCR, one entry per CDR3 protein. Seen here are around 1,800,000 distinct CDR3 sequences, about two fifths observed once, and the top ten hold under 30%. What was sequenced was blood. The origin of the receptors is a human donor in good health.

The CDR3 bases are TGTGCCAGCAGCCACAGGGGGGGACTTGATGGCTACACCTTC. Translated: CASSHRGGLDGYTF. The genes are TRBV7-8 and TRBJ1-2; 8 bases are a match to TRBD1. The germline CDR1 and CDR2 sequences are SGHVS and FQNEAQ. The J segment lost 6 bases and the V segment lost 5 bases, leaving 8 bases of the junction unmatched. The CDR3 covers 14 residues.

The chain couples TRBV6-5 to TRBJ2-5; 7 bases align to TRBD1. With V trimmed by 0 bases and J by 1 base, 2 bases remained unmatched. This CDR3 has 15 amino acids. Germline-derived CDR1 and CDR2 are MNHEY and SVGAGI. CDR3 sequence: CASSYSGTAQETQYF. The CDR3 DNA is TGTGCCAGCAGTTACTCTGGGACAGCCCAAGAGACCCAGTACTTC.

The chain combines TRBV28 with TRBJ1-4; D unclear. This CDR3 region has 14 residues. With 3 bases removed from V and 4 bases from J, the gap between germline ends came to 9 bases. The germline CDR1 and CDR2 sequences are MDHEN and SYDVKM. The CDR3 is CASSFYGYNEKLFF. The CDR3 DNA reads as TGTGCCAGCAGTTTCTACGGTTATAATGAAAAACTGTTTTTT.

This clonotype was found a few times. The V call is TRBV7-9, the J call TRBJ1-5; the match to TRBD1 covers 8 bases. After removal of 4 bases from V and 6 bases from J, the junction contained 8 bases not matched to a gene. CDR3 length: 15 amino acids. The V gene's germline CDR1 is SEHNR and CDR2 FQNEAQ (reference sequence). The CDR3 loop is CASSSPNRGAQPQHF. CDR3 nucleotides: TGTGCCAGCAGCTCGCCTAACAGGGGGGCTCAGCCCCAGCATTTT.

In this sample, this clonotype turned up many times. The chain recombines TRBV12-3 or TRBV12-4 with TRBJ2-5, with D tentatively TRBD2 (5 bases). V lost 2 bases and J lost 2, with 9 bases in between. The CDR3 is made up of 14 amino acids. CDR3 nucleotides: TGTGCCAGCAGTTTAAACAGACTACAAGAGACCCAGTACTTC. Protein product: CASSLNRLQETQYF.

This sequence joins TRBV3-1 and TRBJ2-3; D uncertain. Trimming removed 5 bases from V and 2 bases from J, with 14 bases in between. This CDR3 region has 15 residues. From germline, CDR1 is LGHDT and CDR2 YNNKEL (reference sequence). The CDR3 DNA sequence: TGTGCCAGCAGCTCCCCGGAGATAAACACAGATACGCAGTATTTT. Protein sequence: CASSSPEINTDTQYF.

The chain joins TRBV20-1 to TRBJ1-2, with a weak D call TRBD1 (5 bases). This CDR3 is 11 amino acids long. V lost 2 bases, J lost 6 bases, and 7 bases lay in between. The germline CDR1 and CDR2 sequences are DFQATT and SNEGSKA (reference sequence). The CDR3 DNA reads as TGCAGTGCTAGATGGGGGGATGGCTACACCTTC. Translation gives CSARWGDGYTF.

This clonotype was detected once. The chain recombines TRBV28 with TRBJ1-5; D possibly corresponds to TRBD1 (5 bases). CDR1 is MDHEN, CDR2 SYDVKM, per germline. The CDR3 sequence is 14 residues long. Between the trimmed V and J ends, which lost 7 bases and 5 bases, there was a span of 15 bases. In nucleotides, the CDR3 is TGTGCCAGCACCCTGGGCGGGGGGTATCAGCCCCAGCATTTT. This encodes CASTLGGGYQPQHF.

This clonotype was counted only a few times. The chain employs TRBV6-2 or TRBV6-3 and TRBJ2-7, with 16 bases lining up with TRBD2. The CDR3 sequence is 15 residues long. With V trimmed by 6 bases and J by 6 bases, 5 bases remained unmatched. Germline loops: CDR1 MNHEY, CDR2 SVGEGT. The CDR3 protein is CASSPGTSGGAEQYF. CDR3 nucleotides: TGTGCCAGCAGCCCCGGGACTAGCGGGGGGGCCGAGCAGTACTTC.

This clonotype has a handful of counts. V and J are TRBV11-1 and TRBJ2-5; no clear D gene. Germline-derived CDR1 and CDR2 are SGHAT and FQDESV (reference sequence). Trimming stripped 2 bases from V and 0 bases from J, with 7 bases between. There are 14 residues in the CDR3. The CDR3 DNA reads TGTGCCAGCAGCTTAAACCTTAACCAAGAGACCCAGTACTTC. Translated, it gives CASSLNLNQETQYF.

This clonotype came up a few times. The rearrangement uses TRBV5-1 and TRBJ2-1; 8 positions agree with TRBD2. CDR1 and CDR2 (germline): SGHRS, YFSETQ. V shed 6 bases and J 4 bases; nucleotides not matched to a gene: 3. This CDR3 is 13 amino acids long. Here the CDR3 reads CASTREGYNEQFF. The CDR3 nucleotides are TGCGCCAGCACCCGGGAGGGGTACAATGAGCAGTTCTTC.

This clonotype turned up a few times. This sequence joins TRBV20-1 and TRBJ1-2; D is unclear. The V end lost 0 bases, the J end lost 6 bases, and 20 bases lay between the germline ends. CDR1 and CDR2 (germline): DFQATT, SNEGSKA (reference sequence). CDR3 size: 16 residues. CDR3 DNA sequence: TGCAGTGCTAGAGATTATCTCAGGTCGGACCGGGATGGCTACACCTTC. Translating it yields CSARDYLRSDRDGYTF.

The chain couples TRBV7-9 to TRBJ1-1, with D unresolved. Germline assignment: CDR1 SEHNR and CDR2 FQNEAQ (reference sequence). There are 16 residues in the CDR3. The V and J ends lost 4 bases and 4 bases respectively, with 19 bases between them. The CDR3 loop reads CASSSPPRRGFTEAFF. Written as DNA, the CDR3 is TGTGCCAGCAGCTCCCCCCCGCGCCGGGGATTCACTGAAGCTTTCTTT.

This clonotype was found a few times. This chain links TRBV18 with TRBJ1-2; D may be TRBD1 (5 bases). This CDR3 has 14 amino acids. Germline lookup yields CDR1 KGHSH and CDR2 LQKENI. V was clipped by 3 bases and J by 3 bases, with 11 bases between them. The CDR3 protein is CASSPSPGDYGYTF. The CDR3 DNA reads TGTGCCAGCTCACCTAGCCCGGGGGACTATGGCTACACCTTC.

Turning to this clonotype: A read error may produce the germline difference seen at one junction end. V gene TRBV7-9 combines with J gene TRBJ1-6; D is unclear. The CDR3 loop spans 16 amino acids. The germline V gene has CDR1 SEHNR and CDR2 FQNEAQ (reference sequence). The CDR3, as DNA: TGTGCCAGCAGCTTAGTACTGAGCTCCTATAATTCGCCCCTCCACTTT. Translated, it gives CASSLVLSSYNSPLHF. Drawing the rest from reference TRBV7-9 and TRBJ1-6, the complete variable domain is DTGVSQNPRHKITKRGQNVTFRCDPISEHNRLYWYRQTLGQGPEFLTYFQNEAQLEKSRLLSDRFSAERPKGSFSTLEIQRTEQGDSAMYLCASSLVLSSYNSPLHFGNGTRLTVT.

In DNA form, the CDR3 reads TGTGCCACCAGTCCAGGGGGCGGTGAGCAGTTCTTC. It translates to CATSPGGGEQFF. The rearrangement joins TRBV24-1 to TRBJ2-1, with 8 bases fitting TRBD1. The CDR3 is 12 residues long. V dropped 6 bases and J dropped 9; count of bases not matched to a gene: 3. From germline, CDR1 is KGHDR and CDR2 SFDVKD.

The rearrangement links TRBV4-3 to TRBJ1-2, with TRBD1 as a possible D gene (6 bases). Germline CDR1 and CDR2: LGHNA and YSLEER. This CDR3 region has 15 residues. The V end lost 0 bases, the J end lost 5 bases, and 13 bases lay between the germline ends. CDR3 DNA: TGCGCCAGCAGCCAAGATCTTAGGACAGAGTATGGCTACACCTTC. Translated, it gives CASSQDLRTEYGYTF.

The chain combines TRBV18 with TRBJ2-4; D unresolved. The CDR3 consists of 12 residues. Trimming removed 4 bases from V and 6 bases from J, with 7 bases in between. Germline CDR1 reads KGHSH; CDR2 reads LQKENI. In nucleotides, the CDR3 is TGTGCCAGCTCACAAGGTATAAACATTCAGTACTTC. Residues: CASSQGINIQYF.

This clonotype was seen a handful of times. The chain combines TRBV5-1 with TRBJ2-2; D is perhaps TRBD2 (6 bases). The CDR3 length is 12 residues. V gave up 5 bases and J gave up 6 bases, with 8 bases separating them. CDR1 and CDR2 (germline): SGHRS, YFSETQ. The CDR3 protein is CASRASAGELFF. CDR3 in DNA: TGCGCCAGCAGGGCTAGCGCCGGGGAGCTGTTTTTT. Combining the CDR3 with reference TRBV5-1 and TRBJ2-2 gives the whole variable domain KAGVTQTPRYLIKTRGQQVTLSCSPISGHRSVSWYQQTPGQGLQFLFEYFSETQRNKGNFPGRFSGRQFSNSRSEMNVSTLELGDSALYLCASRASAGELFFGEGSRLTVL.

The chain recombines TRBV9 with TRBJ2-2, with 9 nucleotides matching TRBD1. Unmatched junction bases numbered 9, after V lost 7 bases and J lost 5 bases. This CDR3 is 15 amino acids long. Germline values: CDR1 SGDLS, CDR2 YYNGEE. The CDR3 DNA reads TGTGCCAGCTCTCGGTCCGGGACAGGGACCGGGGAGCTGTTTTTT. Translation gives CASSRSGTGTGELFF.